This T cell receptor (beta chain) is drawn from a study of T cells after yellow fever vaccination (dated 2019 in TCRdb). A note on the overall study: Libraries from fractions with low cell numbers were prepared with the SMART-Seq v4 Ultra Low Input RNA kit. Bulk TCR alpha and beta repertoires were sequenced longitudinally to track T-cell clones before and after primary and booster YFV17D yellow fever vaccination. Two healthy male donors, one aged 18 to 29 and one aged 30 to 40 years, made up the cohort. Blood samples were taken at several timepoints before and after primary and secondary immunization, and bulk PBMC replicates and cell subsets were isolated.

Synthesis of TCR cDNA relied on 5'RACE template switching, a step that introduced a universal primer site along with unique molecular identifiers. Priming for cDNA synthesis came from both the TCR alpha and TCR beta constant segments. Library amplification involved two PCR steps, and the second step added sample barcodes and sequencing adapters. Sequencing of the libraries was done on either Illumina HiSeq 2500 (2x100 bp) or NovaSeq (2x150 bp). From the authors' description of their analysis: Demultiplexing of reads and collapsing into UMI consensus sequences were performed with MIGEC, and V(D)J alignment was carried out with MiXCR. Vaccine-responding clonotypes were defined with edgeR using replicate PBMC samples, requiring FDR below 0.01 and a log2 fold change above 5 up to day 15. CD4 or CD8 identity was assigned to each bulk clonotype according to whether the clonotype was present at higher abundance in the sequenced CD4 repertoire or the sequenced CD8 repertoire. Using fastp trimming at Q25 and MiXCR clonotype assembly, TCRdb reanalyzed the public sequencing data and kept in-frame beta chains. Records with the same CDR3 protein are collapsed into one entry carrying the most frequent genes and DNA. Clone size and V and J calls follow TCRdb, not the original study. The sample table shows some 560,000 distinct CDR3 sequences, and 15% to 20% are seen once. Roughly an eighth of the sample rests with the top ten.

The table lists this clonotype with a few counts. The specificity of this receptor is unknown. No clone much larger than this one lies a single base away; base qualities are absent. The label giving this sample's treatment or condition can be read as: live attenuated yellow fever vaccine strain. At each blood-draw timepoint, two biological replicates of bulk PBMCs were obtained. A standard Ficoll-Paque protocol was used to isolate PBMCs from peripheral blood. TriZol was used to extract RNA from bulk PBMCs, CD4 and CD8 fractions, and dextramer-positive and dextramer-negative fractions. Broad study findings and their caveats: Because abundant contaminating clonotypes from the bulk population could be contained in FACS-sorted repertoires, computational filtering was required. A small fraction of clonotypes showed up in both the CD4 and CD8 compartments, probably as a result of convergent recombination. Compared with the primary T-cell response, the secondary T-cell response was faster but weaker, reaching its peak on day 5 rather than on day 15. After the booster, most of the clones that had expanded following primary vaccination were detected again (almost 98% of CD4 and 85% to 90% of CD8), which suggests that memory was broadly maintained. The study included only a couple of donors, which limits how far the findings can be generalized.

Based on the germline V gene, the CDR1 and CDR2 sequences are KGHSH and LQKENI. V is reduced by 2 bases and J by 3 bases, leaving a spacing of 7 bases between them. From the cysteine up to the phenylalanine, the CDR3 has a length of 13 residues. Left in the record is the CDR3 DNA by itself, 39 bases read in frame from the first base. This receptor was identified in a man younger than 45 who received the YFV17D yellow fever vaccine. This chain joins TRBV18 to TRBJ2-5, with the D gene too uncertain to name. This specimen consisted of PBMCs, obtained 15 days after the yellow fever booster vaccination. The CDR3 corresponds to CASSPTEEETQYF. The nucleotides are TGTGCCAGCTCACCAACTGAAGAAGAGACCCAGTACTTC.